The TCR beta chain described here comes from a study of blood T cell repertoires in COVID-19. Looking at the study overall: Collection of acute and convalescent COVID-19 samples took place in the United States, Italy and Spain. From T cells, B-cell-depleted T cells, or PBMCs came the material, which was cDNA or gDNA.

Per the original data handling: Reference gene primer amplification in the assay estimated nucleated cell counts. The method was immunoSEQ multiplex PCR; TCRdb's version includes in-frame clones alone and lacks a portion of them. Clone size and the V and J calls come from that table; the DNA yielded D and trimming. The sample lists hundreds of thousands of clones; about 90% were seen once. Trimming pared 6 bases from V and 5 bases from J, leaving 18 bases between. The CDR3 runs to 14 residues. This chain joins TRBV5-3 and TRBJ2-7; no definite D call. TRBV5-3 is designated an ORF whose function remains uncertain. The sequencing input was peripheral blood. The receptor's source is a man aged 18 to 29 with active or convalescent COVID-19. CDR3 protein: CARTDGLGPNEQYF. DNA of the CDR3: TGTGCCAGAACCGACGGGTTGGGTCCCAACGAGCAGTACTTC.